This T cell receptor beta chain was found in a study of cytomegalovirus exposure and HLA in healthy donors. General study results and limits: The authors assumed roughly uniform sequencing depth across donors for presence/absence analyses. Overall, around 150 TCR beta chains were annotated as cytomegalovirus-associated. What a later analysis reportedly showed was that an Asian-associated ancestry cluster had fewer N-insertions than the approximately 700-donor mean. There were some V segments, including TRBV6-2 and TRBV6-3, excluded as indistinguishable.

Comment on this clone: No antigen is known for it.

Trimming cost V 3 bases and J 1 base; bases outside gene matches: 3. Germline V gives CDR1 SGHTA, CDR2 FQGNSA. This CDR3 region has 15 residues. It was with 60 Vbeta and 13 Jbeta primers that the PCR ran. Here immunoSEQ multiplex PCR was the method, and the copy in TCRdb shows in-frame clones only, minus some. The repertoire includes some 200,000 clones, around 86% of them detected once, and around 1.6% sits in the top ten. The chain couples TRBV7-2 to TRBJ2-3, with 8 bases fitting TRBD2. The sequence was obtained from a man aged 45-65 years in good health and CMV-seronegative. Sequenced input: PBMCs. CDR3 DNA: TGTGCCAGCAGCTTCCGGCGGGGGGGCACAGATACGCAGTATTTT. Its protein is CASSFRRGGTDTQYF.